This T cell receptor (beta chain) was obtained from a study of shared clonotypes between healthy human individuals. Across the study: Plates per donor: three CD4 naive, three CD4 memory, two CD8 naive, one CD8 memory.

This clone came up a few times. Its antigen is not known. Study conclusions and caveats: Lower generation probabilities were found for non-shared clonotypes than for those shared by all four donors.

Once extracted for a subset, genomic DNA was divided evenly among several immunoSEQ plates. Assay used: immunoSEQ multiplex PCR; TCRdb lists only in-frame clones, some missing. This table holds about 1.1 million clones, around 78% found once. Germline CDR1 reads SGDLS; CDR2 reads YYNGEE. The V end lost 4 bases, the J end lost 5 bases, and 18 bases lay between the germline ends. The CDR3 spans 15 residues. Specimen: memory CD4+ T cells from PBMCs. Subset indicated: CD45RA-negative fraction. This receptor was identified in a man younger than 35 in good health. Some clones in this sample may be carry-over from other donors' samples. The rearrangement links TRBV9 to TRBJ1-1; no reliable D call. The CDR3 here is CASSPTWSRQTEAFF. CDR3 nucleotides: TGTGCCAGCAGCCCGACTTGGAGCAGACAAACTGAAGCTTTCTTT.